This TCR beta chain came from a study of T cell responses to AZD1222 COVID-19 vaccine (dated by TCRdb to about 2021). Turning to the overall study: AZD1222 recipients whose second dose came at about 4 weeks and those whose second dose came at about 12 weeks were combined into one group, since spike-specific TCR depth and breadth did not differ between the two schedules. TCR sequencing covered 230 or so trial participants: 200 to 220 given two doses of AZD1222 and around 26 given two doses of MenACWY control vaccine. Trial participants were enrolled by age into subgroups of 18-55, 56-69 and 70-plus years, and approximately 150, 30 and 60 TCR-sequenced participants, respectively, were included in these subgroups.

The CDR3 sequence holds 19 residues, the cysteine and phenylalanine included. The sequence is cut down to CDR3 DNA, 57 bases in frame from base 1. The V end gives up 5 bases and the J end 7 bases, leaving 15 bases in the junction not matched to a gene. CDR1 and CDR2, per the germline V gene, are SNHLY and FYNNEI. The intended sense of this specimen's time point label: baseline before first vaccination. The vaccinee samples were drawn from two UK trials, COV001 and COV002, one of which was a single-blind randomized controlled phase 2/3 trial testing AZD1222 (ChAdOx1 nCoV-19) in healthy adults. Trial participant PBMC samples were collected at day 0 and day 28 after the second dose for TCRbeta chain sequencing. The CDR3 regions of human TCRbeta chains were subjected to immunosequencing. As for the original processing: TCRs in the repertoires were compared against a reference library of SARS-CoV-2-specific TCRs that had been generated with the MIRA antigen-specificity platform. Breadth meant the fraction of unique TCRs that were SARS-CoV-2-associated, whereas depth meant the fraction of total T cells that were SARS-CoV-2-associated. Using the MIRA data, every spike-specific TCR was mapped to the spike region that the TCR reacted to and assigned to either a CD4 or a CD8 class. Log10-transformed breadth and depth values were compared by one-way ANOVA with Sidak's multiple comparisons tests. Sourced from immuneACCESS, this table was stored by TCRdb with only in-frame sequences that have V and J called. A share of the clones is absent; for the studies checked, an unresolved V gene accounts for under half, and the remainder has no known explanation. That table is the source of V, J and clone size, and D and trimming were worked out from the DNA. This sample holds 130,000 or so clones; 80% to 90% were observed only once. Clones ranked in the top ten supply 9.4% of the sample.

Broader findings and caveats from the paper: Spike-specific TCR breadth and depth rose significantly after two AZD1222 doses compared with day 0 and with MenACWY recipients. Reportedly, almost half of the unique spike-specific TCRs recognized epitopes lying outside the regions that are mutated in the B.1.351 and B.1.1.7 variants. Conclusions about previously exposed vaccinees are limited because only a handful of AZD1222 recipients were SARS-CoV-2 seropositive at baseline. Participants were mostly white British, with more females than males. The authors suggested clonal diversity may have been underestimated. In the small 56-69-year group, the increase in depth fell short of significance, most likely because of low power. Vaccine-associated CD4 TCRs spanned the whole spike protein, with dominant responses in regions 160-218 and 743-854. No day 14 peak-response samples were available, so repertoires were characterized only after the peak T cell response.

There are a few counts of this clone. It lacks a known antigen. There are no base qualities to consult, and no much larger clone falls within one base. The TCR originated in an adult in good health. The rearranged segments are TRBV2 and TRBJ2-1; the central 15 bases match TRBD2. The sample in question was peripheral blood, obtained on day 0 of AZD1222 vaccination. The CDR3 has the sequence CASSSYGLAGGPGNNEQFF. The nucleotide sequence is TGTGCCAGCAGTTCCTATGGACTAGCGGGGGGGCCCGGCAATAATGAGCAGTTCTTC. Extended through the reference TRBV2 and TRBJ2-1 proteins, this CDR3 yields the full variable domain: EPEVTQTPSHQVTQMGQEVILRCVPISNHLYFYWYRQILGQKVEFLVSFYNNEISEKSEIFDDQFSVERPDGSNFTLKIRSTKLEDSAMYFCASSSYGLAGGPGNNEQFFGPGTRLTVL.